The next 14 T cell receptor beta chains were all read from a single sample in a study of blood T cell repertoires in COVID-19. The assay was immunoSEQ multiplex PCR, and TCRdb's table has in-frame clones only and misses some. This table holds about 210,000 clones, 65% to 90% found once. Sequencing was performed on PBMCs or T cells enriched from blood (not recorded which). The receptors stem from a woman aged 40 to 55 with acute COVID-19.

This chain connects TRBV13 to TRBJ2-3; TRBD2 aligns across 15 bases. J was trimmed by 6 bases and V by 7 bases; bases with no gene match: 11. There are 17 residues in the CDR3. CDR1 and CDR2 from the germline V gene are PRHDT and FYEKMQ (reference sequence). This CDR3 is CASNSPRGTSGRDTQYF. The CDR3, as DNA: TGTGCCAGCAATTCTCCTCGAGGGACTAGCGGGAGGGATACGCAGTATTTT. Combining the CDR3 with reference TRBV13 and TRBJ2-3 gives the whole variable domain AAGVIQSPRHLIKEKRETATLKCYPIPRHDTVYWYQQGPGQDPQFLISFYEKMQSDKGSIPDRFSAQQFSDYHSELNMSSLELGDSALYFCASNSPRGTSGRDTQYFGPGTRLTVL.

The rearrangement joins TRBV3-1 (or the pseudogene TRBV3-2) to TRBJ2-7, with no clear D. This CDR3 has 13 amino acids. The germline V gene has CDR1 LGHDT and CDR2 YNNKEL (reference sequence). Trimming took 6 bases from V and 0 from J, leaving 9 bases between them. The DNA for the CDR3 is TGTGCCAGCAGGGGCTCTTCCTCCTACGAGCAGTACTTC. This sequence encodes CASRGSSSYEQYF.

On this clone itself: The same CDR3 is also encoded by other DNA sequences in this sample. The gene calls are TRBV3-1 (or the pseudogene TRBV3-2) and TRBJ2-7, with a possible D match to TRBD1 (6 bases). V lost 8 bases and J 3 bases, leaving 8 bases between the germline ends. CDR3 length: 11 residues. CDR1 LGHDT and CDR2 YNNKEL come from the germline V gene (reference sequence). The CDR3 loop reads CASSRGYEQYF. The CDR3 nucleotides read TGTGCCAGCTCCAGGGGCTACGAGCAGTACTTC.

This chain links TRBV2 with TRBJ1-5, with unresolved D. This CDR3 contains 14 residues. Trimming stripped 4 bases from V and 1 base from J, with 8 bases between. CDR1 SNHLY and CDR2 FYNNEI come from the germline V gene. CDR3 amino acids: CASSATMSNQPQHF. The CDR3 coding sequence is TGTGCCAGCAGTGCGACAATGAGCAATCAGCCCCAGCATTTT.

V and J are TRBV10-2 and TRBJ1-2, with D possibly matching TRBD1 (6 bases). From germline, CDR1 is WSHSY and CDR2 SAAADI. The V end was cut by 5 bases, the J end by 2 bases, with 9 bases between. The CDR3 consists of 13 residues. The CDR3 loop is CASSPTGNYGYTF. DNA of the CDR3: TGCGCCAGCAGTCCCACAGGGAACTATGGCTACACCTTC.

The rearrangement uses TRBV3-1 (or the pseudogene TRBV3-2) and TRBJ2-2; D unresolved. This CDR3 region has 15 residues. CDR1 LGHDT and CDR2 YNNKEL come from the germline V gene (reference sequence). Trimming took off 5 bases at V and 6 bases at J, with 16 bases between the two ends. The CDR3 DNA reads TGTGCCAGCAGCATGGTACGAGTTAGTTCCGGGGAGCTGTTTTTT. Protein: CASSMVRVSSGELFF.

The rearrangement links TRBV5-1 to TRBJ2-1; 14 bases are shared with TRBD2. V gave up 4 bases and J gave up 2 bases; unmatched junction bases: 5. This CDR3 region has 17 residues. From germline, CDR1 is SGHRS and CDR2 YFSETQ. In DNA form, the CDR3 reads TGCGCCAGCAGCAGGACTAGCGGGAGGTTAACCTACAATGAGCAGTTCTTC. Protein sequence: CASSRTSGRLTYNEQFF.

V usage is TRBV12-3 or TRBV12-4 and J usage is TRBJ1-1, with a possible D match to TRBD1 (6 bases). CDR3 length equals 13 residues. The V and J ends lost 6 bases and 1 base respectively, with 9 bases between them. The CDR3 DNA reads TGTGCCAGCAGAGTCAGGGGGAACACTGAAGCTTTCTTT. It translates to CASRVRGNTEAFF.

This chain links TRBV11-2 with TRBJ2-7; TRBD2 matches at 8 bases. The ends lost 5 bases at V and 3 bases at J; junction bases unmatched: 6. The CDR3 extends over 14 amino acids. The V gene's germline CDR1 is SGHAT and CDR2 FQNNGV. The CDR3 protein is CASSPRLAGYEQYF. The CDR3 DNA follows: TGTGCCAGCAGCCCACGCCTAGCGGGCTACGAGCAGTACTTC.

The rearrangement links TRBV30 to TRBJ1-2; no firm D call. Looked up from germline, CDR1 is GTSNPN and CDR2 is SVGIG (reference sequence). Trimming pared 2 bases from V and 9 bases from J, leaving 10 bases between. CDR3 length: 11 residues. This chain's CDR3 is CAWSSSLRYTF. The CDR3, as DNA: TGTGCCTGGAGTAGTAGTCTGCGCTACACCTTC.

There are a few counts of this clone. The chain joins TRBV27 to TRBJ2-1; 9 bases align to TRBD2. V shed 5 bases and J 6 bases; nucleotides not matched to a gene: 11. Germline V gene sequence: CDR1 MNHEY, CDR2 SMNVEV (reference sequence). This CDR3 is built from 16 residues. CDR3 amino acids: CASSPWGSGRGNEQFF. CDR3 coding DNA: TGTGCCAGCAGTCCCTGGGGTAGCGGGAGAGGCAATGAGCAGTTCTTC.

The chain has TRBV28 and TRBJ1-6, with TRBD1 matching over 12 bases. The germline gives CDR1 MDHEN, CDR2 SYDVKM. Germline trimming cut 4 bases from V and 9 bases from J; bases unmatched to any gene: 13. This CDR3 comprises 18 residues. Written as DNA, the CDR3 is TGTGCCAGCAGTTCAGGGGGTGGGACAGGGGGCGCGGGTTCACCCCTCCACTTT. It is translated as CASSSGGGTGGAGSPLHF.

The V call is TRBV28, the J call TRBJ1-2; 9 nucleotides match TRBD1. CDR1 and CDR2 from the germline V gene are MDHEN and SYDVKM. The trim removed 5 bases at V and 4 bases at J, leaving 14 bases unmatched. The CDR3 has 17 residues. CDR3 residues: CASSATSQGAGSYGYTF. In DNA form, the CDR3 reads TGTGCCAGCAGTGCGACTTCACAGGGGGCCGGCTCCTATGGCTACACCTTC.

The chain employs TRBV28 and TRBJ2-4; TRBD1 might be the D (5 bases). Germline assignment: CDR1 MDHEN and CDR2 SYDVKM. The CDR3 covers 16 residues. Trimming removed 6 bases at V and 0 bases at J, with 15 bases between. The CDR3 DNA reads TGTGCCAGCAGCCCCCAGACAGTCCTAGCCAAAAACATTCAGTACTTC. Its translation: CASSPQTVLAKNIQYF.